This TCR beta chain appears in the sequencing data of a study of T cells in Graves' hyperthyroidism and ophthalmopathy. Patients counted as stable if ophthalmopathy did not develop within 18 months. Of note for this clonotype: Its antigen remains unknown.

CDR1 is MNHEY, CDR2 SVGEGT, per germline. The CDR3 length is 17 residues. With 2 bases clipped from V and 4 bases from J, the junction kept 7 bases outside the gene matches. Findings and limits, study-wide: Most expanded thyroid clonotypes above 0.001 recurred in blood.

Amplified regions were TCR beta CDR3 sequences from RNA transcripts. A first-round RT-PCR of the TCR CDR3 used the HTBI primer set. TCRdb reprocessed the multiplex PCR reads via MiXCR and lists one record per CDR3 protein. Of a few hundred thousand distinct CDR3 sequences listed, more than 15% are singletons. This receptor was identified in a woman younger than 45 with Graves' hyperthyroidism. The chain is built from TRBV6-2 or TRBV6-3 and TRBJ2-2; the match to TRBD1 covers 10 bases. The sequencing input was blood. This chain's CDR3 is CASSYIPGQGVTGELFF. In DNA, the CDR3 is TGTGCCAGCAGTTACATTCCAGGACAGGGGGTCACCGGGGAGCTGTTTTTT.